A selection of T cell receptor beta chains follows, all from one sample in a study of human T cells and chemical hapten exposure. TCRdb called the RACE reads again in MiXCR, with one record for every CDR3 protein. This sample carries just over 350,000 distinct CDR3 sequences, just under 6.5% of them seen once, and the ten largest clones take around 5.6%. The sequenced sample was whole blood, obtained in connection with sensitization to the hapten diphenylcyclopropenone (DPC). Every receptor here comes from a young woman with alopecia areata. Some clones in this sample may be carry-over from other donors' samples. Each CDR3 is given without its conserved first and last residue. Clone size is given for some rows only: seen once, a few or many times, or a class if the clone is expanded.

j_call v_call clone_size cdr3_aa
TRBJ2-3 TRBV10-3 few AISEFRGTSTDTQY
TRBJ2-3 TRBV6-6 few ASGPTGGGADTQY
TRBJ2-3 TRBV12-3/TRBV12-4 few ASTARPDTQY
TRBJ2-7 TRBV28 many ASSPQGVIYEQY
TRBJ1-2 TRBV5-1 few ASSLLTGRGGGYGYT
TRBJ1-2 TRBV12-3/TRBV12-4 few ASSSIDRYYGYT
TRBJ2-3 TRBV10-3 . AISESRLAGGTSTDTQY
TRBJ1-4 TRBV12-3/TRBV12-4 many ASSFGQFNEKLF
TRBJ2-2 TRBV6-5 few ASSYDWGNTGELF
TRBJ2-3 TRBV20-1 few SAPNSGGSTDTQY
TRBJ1-5 TRBV12-3/TRBV12-4 few ASSKGDQPQH
TRBJ2-7 TRBV12-3/TRBV12-4 . ASSFRGASSYEQY
TRBJ2-4 TRBV6-6 many ASDGGAPSIQY
TRBJ2-2 TRBV9 . ASSVVAGFANTGELF
TRBJ2-3 TRBV9 once ASSPPFGGTVSTDTQY
TRBJ2-7 TRBV7-9 many ASSLGLDVYEQY
TRBJ2-3 TRBV6-2/TRBV6-3 many ASSYGGSGGPDTQY
TRBJ2-2 TRBV20-1 many SASDLQSVRRELF
TRBJ2-7 TRBV3-1 few ASSRQRGYEQY
TRBJ1-6 TRBV6-5 . ASSYKGRNSPLH
TRBJ2-5 TRBV5-1 . ASSFGAFRETQY
TRBJ1-2 TRBV7-8 many ASSSNRVQGYGYT
TRBJ2-5 TRBV19 . ASSIPGRTQY
TRBJ2-7 TRBV29-1 . SVEGGQGGYEQY
TRBJ2-3 TRBV10-3 many AIRLGGDADTQY
TRBJ1-1 TRBV11-2 few ASSLRGPGAAF
TRBJ1-2 TRBV21-1 few ASNGQGEGYGYT
TRBJ2-7 TRBV29-1 many SVTEGRGLSYEQY
TRBJ1-2 TRBV24-1 few ATSGPRQDGGRSGYT
TRBJ1-6 TRBV20-1 few SARDRTGGLYNSPLH
TRBJ2-3 TRBV14 few ASSRIAGGGTDTQY
TRBJ1-6 TRBV11-2 many ASSTRQGTNSPLH
TRBJ2-7 TRBV20-1 many SAEGQGYEQY
TRBJ2-2 TRBV29-1 few SVEHPTNTGELF
TRBJ2-7 TRBV6-5 . ASSSLTGAYYEQY
TRBJ2-5 TRBV4-2 . ASSRGLAGQETQY
TRBJ2-5 TRBV7-9 . ASSLNRRETQY
TRBJ1-2 TRBV28 many ASSSGGGRGYT
TRBJ1-2 TRBV5-1 many ASSASTGNYGYT
TRBJ2-7 TRBV20-1 . SAPSGPKNEQY
TRBJ1-5 TRBV2 . ASRDGTLSQPQH
TRBJ2-1 TRBV7-9 few ASTPGDTYNEQF
TRBJ1-2 TRBV12-3/TRBV12-4 many ASSLVTNYGYT
TRBJ2-7 TRBV10-3 few AISEDTYEQY
TRBJ1-1 TRBV5-5 few ASSFYDRENTEAF